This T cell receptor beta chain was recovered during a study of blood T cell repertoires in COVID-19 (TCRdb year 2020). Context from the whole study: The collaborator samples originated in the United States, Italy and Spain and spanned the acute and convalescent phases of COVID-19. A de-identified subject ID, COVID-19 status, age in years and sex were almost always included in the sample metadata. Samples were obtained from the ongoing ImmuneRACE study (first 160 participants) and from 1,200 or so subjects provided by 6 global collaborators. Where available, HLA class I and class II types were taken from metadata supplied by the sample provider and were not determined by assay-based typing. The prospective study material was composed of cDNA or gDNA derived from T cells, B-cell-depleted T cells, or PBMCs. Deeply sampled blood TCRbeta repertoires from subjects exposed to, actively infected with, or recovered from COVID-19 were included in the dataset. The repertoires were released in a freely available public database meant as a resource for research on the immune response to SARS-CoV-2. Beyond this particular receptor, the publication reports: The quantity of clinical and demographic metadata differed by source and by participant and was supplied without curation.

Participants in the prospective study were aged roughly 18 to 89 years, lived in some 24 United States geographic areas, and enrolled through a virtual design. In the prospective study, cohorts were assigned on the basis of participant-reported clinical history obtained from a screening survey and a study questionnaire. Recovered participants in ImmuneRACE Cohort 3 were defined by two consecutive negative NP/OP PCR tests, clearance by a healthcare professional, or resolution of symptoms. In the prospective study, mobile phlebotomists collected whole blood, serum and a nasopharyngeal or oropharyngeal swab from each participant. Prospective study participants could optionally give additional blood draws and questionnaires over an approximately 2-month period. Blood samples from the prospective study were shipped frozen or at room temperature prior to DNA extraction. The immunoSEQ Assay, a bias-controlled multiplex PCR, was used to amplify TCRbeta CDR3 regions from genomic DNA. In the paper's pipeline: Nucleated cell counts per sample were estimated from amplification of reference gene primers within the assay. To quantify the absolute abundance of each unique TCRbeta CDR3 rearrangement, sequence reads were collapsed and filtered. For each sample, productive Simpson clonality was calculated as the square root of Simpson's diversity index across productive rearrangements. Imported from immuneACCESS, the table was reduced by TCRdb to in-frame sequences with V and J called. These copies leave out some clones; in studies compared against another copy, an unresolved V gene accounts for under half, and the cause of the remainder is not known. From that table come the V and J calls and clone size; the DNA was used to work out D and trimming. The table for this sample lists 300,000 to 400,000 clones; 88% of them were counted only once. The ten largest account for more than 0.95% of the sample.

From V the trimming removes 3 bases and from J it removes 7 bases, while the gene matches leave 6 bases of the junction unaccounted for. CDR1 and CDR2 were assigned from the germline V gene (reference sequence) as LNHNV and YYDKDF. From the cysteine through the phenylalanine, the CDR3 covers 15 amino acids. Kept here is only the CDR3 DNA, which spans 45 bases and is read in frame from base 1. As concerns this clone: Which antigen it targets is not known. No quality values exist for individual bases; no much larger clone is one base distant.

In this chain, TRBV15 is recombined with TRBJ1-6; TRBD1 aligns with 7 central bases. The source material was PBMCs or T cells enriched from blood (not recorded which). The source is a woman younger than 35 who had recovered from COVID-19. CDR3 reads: CATSRDRDRNSPLHF. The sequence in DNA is TGTGCCACCAGCAGGGACCGGGACAGAAATTCACCCCTCCACTTT.